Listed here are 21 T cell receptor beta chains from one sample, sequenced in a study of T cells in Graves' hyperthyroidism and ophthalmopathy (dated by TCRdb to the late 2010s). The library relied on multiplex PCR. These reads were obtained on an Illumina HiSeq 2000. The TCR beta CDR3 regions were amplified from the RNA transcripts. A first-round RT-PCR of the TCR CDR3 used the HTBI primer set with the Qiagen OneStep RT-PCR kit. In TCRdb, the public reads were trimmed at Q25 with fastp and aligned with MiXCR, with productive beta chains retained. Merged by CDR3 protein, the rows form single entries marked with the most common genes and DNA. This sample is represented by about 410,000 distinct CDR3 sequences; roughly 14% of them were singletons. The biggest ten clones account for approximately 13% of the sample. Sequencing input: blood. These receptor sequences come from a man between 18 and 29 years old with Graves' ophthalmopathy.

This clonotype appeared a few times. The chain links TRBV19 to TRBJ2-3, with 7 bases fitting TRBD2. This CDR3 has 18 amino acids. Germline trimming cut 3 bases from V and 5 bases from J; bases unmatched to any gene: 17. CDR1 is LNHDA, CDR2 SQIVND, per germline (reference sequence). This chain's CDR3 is CASSIVAGVLVAQDTQYF. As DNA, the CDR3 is TGTGCCAGTAGTATCGTTGCGGGAGTCCTAGTTGCACAAGATACGCAGTATTTT.

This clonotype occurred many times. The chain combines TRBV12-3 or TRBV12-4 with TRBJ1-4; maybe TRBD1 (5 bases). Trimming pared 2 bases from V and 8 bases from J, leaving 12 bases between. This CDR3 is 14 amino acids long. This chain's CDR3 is CASSLMGLKEKLFF. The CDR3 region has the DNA TGTGCCAGCAGTTTAATGGGGCTTAAAGAAAAACTGTTTTTT.

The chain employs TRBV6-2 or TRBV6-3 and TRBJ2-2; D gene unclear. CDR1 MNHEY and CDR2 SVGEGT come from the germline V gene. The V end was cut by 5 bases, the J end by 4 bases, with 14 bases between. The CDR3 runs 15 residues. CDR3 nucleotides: TGTGCCAGCAGTCGCATCTTCAGGAGCACCGGGGAGCTGTTTTTT. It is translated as CASSRIFRSTGELFF.

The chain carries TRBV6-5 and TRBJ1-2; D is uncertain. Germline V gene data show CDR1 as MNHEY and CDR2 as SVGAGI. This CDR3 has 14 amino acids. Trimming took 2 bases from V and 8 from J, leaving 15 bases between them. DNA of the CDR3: TGTGCCAGCAGTTACGACACACCACCGGAAGGCTACACCTTC. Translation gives CASSYDTPPEGYTF.

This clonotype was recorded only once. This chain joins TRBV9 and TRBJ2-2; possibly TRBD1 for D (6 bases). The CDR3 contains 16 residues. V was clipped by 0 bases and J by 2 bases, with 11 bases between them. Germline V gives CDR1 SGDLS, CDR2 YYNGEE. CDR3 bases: TGTGCCAGCAGCGTAGGGGGGACACAAAACACCGGGGAGCTGTTTTTT. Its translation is CASSVGGTQNTGELFF.

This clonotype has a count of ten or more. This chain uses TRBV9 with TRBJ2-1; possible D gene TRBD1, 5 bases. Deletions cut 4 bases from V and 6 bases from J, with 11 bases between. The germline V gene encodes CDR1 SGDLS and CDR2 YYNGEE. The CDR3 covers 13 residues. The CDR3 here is CASSWGRGNEQFF. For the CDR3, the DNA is TGTGCCAGCAGCTGGGGCCGCGGCAATGAGCAGTTCTTC.

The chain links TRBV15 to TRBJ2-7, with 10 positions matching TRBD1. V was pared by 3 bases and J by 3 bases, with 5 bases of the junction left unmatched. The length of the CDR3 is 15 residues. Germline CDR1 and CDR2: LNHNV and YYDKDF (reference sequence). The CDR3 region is CATSSGQGVLYEQYF. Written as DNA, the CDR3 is TGTGCCACCAGCAGCGGACAGGGGGTTCTCTACGAGCAGTACTTC.

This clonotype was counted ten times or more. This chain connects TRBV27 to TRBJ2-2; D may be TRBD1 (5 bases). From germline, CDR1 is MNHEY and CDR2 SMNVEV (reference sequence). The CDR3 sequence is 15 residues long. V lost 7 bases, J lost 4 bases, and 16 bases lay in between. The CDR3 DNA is TGTGCCAGCACTACCTGGCAGGGATCCACCGGGGAGCTGTTTTTT. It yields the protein CASTTWQGSTGELFF.

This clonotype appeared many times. The CDR3 sequence: CASSLVSYNEQFF. The CDR3 coding sequence is TGTGCCAGCAGCTTAGTCAGCTACAATGAGCAGTTCTTC. This chain links TRBV7-8 with TRBJ2-1, with D unresolved. Germline V gives CDR1 SGHVS, CDR2 FQNEAQ. Trimming removed 1 base from V and 3 bases from J, with 4 bases in between. The CDR3 length is 13 residues.

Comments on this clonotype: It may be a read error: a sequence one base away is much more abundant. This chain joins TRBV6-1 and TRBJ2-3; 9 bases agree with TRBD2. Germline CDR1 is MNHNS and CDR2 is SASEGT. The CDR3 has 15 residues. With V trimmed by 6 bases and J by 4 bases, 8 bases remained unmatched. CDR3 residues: CASSETSGDADTQYF. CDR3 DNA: TGTGCCAGCAGCGAGACTAGCGGTGACGCAGATACGCAGTATTTT.

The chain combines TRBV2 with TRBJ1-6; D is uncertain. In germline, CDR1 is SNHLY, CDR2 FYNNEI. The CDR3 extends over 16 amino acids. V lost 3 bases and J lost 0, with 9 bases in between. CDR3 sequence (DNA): TGTGCCAGCAGTGACCAGCGGAGCTCCTATAATTCACCCCTCCACTTT. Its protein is CASSDQRSSYNSPLHF. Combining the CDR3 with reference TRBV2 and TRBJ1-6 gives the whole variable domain EPEVTQTPSHQVTQMGQEVILRCVPISNHLYFYWYRQILGQKVEFLVSFYNNEISEKSEIFDDQFSVERPDGSNFTLKIRSTKLEDSAMYFCASSDQRSSYNSPLHFGNGTRLTVT.

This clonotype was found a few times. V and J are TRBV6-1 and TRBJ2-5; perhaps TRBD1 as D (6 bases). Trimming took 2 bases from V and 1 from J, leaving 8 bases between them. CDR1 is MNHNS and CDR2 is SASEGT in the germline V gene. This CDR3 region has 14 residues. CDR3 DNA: TGTGCCAGCAGTGAATACAGGGTCCAAGAGACCCAGTACTTC. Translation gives CASSEYRVQETQYF.

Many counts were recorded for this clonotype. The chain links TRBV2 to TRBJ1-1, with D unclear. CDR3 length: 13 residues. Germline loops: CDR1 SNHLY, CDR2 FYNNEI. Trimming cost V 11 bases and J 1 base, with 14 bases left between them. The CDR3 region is CASQRSQNTEAFF. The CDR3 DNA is TGTGCCTCACAGAGGAGCCAGAACACTGAAGCTTTCTTT.

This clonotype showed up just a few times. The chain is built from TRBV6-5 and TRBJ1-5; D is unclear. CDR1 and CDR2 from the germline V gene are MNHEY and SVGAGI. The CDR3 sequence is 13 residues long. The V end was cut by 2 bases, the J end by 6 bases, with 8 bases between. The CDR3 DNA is TGTGCCAGCAGTTACCGGCCCGGTCAGCCCCAGCATTTT. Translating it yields CASSYRPGQPQHF.

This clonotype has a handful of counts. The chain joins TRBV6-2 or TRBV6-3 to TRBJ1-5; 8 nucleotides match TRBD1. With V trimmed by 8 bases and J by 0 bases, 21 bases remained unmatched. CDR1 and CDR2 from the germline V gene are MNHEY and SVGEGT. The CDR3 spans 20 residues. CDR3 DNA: TGTGCCAGCGCTCACTCCAACGGACAGGGCCCAGGACATAGCAATCAGCCCCAGCATTTT. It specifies CASAHSNGQGPGHSNQPQHF.

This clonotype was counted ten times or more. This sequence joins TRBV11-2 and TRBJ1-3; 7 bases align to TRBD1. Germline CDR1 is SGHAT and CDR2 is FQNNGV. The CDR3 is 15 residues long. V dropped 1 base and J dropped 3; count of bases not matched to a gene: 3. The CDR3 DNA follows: TGTGCCAGCAGCTTAGGTACAGGGGTTGGAAACACCATATATTTT. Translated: CASSLGTGVGNTIYF.

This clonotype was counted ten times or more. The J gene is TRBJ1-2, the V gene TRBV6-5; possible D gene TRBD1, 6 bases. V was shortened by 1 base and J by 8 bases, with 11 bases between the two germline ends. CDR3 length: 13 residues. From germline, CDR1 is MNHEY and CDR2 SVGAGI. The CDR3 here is CASSYYRAFGYTF. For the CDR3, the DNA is TGTGCCAGCAGTTACTACAGGGCTTTCGGCTACACCTTC.

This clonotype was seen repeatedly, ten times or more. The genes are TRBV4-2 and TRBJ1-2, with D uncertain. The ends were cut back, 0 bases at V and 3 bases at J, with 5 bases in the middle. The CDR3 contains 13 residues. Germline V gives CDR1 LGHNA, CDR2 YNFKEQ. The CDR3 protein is CASSQDPDYGYTF. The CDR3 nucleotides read TGTGCCAGCAGCCAAGACCCGGACTATGGCTACACCTTC.

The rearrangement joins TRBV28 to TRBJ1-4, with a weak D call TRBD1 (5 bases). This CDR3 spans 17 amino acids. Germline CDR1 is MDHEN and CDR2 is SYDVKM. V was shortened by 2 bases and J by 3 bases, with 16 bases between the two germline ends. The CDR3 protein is CASSLEQGLGANEKLFF. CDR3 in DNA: TGTGCCAGCAGTTTAGAGCAGGGCCTGGGGGCTAATGAAAAACTGTTTTTT.

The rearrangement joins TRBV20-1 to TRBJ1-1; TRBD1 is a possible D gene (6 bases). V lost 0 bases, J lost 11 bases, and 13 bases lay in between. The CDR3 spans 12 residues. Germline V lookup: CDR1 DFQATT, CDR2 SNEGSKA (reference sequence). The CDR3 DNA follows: TGCAGTGCTAGAGATGGGGGGGGCGCCGCTTTCTTT. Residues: CSARDGGGAAFF.

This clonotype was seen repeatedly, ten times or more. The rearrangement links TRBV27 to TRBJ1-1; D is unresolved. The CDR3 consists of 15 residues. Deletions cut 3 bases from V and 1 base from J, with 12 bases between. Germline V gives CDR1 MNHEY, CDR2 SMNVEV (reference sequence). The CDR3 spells CASSLSATENTEAFF. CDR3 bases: TGTGCCAGCAGTTTGTCTGCGACGGAGAACACTGAAGCTTTCTTT.